Presented here are 20 T cell receptor beta chains from one specimen sequenced in a study of early T cells in non-severe SARS-CoV-2 infection. TCRdb redid the calling of the 5' RACE reads with MiXCR, one entry per CDR3 protein. The sample has 80,000 to 95,000 distinct CDR3 sequences, about 15% seen once. Sequenced material: whole blood. These receptors all come from an adult who was a healthcare worker with PCR-confirmed SARS-CoV-2 infection or an uninfected control (not recorded which).

The J gene is TRBJ2-3, the V gene TRBV9; 7 bases are a match to TRBD2. The CDR3 has 16 residues. V was clipped by 0 bases and J by 4 bases; unmatched bases: 8. Looked up from germline, CDR1 is SGDLS and CDR2 is YYNGEE. The CDR3 here is CASSVGIGGFADTQYF. For the CDR3, the DNA is TGTGCCAGCAGCGTAGGAATCGGGGGGTTTGCAGATACGCAGTATTTT.

A few counts support this clonotype. The chain carries TRBV5-5 and TRBJ2-3; 7 bases agree with TRBD2. V shed 2 bases, J shed 4 bases, and the junction held 10 bases outside the gene matches. Germline CDR1 SGHKS, CDR2 YYEKEE (reference sequence). The CDR3 runs 16 residues. The CDR3 DNA sequence: TGTGCCAGCAGCTTTTACCCGTTGGGAGGGGCAGATACGCAGTATTTT. Amino acid sequence: CASSFYPLGGADTQYF.

This clonotype was detected many times. This chain links TRBV20-1 with TRBJ1-5; possibly TRBD1 for D (5 bases). V lost 3 bases, J lost 1 base, and 13 bases lay in between. Germline-derived CDR1 and CDR2 are DFQATT and SNEGSKA (reference sequence). The CDR3 is 15 amino acids. The CDR3 region is CSARGGGGSNQPQHF. Written as DNA, the CDR3 is TGCAGTGCTAGGGGGGGTGGCGGGAGCAATCAGCCCCAGCATTTT.

In its sample, this clonotype was seen many times. V usage is TRBV2 and J usage is TRBJ1-5; 7 bases map to TRBD1. The CDR3 totals 14 residues. Trimming cost V 7 bases and J 9 bases; bases outside gene matches: 12. The V gene's germline CDR1 is SNHLY and CDR2 FYNNEI. The CDR3 protein is CASKDRDGVGPQHF. CDR3 DNA sequence: TGTGCCAGCAAAGACAGGGACGGTGTCGGGCCCCAGCATTTT.

This clonotype turned up a few times. The chain uses TRBV30 and TRBJ2-5; D call uncertain. Germline CDR1 reads GTSNPN; CDR2 reads SVGIG (reference sequence). This CDR3 has 12 residues. V gave up 5 bases and J gave up 2 bases, with 9 bases separating them. The CDR3 reads CAWGRRQETQYF. The CDR3 DNA reads as TGTGCCTGGGGAAGACGGCAAGAGACCCAGTACTTC.

This clonotype came up a few times. The genes are TRBV6-1 and TRBJ1-2; perhaps TRBD1 as D (5 bases). V was trimmed by 1 base and J by 2 bases, leaving 8 bases between them. The CDR3 covers 14 residues. Germline V gene sequence: CDR1 MNHNS, CDR2 SASEGT. CDR3: CASSEVGRNYGYTF. The CDR3 DNA reads TGTGCCAGCAGTGAAGTGGGGCGGAACTATGGCTACACCTTC.

The table lists this clonotype with many counts. V gene TRBV5-1 combines with J gene TRBJ1-6; D ambiguous. Germline-derived CDR1 and CDR2 are SGHRS and YFSETQ. Trimming took 4 bases from V and 10 from J, leaving 15 bases between them. The CDR3 is 14 amino acids. Here the CDR3 reads CASSEVLTGSPLHF. CDR3 DNA: TGCGCCAGCAGCGAGGTCCTTACGGGCTCACCCCTCCACTTT.

Only a few counts were recorded for this clonotype. The gene calls are TRBV28 and TRBJ1-5; no reliable D call. The germline CDR1 and CDR2 sequences are MDHEN and SYDVKM. CDR3 length equals 13 residues. The V gene lost 5 bases and the J gene lost 9 bases, with 14 bases spanning the gap. CDR3 in amino acids: CASSTARGGPQHF. In DNA form, the CDR3 reads TGTGCCAGCAGTACCGCCCGGGGAGGGCCCCAGCATTTT.

The gene calls are TRBV9 and TRBJ2-5, with D perhaps TRBD2 (5 bases). The CDR3 totals 14 residues. Per the germline V gene, CDR1 is SGDLS and CDR2 is YYNGEE. V lost 0 bases and J 2 bases, leaving 8 bases between the germline ends. The CDR3 DNA reads TGTGCCAGCAGCGTAGGACGAGGGCAAGAGACCCAGTACTTC. The encoded protein is CASSVGRGQETQYF.

The chain couples TRBV18 to TRBJ1-2; 8 nucleotides line up with TRBD1. V lost 3 bases and J lost 7; bases outside the gene matches: 13. This CDR3 is 16 amino acids long. CDR1 and CDR2 from the germline V gene are KGHSH and LQKENI. The CDR3 DNA follows: TGTGCCAGCTCACCCACGGGACAGGTCCCTTCGGTTGGCTACACCTTC. Protein sequence: CASSPTGQVPSVGYTF.

This clonotype was counted a few times. The chain joins TRBV19 to TRBJ2-3; 8 nucleotides line up with TRBD1. Trimming cost V 6 bases and J 5 bases; bases outside gene matches: 7. Germline CDR1 LNHDA, CDR2 SQIVND (reference sequence). The CDR3 spans 14 residues. CDR3 sequence (DNA): TGTGCCAGTAGCAGGGGGCTAGAGGAAGATACGCAGTATTTT. The encoded protein is CASSRGLEEDTQYF.

This clonotype was seen only a few times. The genes are TRBV7-9 and TRBJ1-1; possibly TRBD1 for D (6 bases). Per germline, CDR1 SEHNR and CDR2 FQNEAQ (reference sequence). Trimming took 1 base from V and 1 from J, leaving 10 bases between them. This CDR3 has 15 residues. The CDR3 region has the DNA TGTGCCAGCAGCTTAGTCAGGGGCGCGAACACTGAAGCTTTCTTT. Amino acid sequence: CASSLVRGANTEAFF.

The chain combines TRBV27 with TRBJ1-5; 9 bases align to TRBD1. There are 14 residues in the CDR3. The V gene's germline CDR1 is MNHEY and CDR2 SMNVEV (reference sequence). The V segment lost 8 bases and the J segment 4 bases; nucleotides outside the gene matches: 6. For the CDR3, the DNA is TGTGCCAGCGGGGGACAGGGAGAAAATCAGCCCCAGCATTTT. Its translation is CASGGQGENQPQHF.

The gene calls are TRBV12-3 or TRBV12-4 and TRBJ2-3; no clear D gene. The CDR3 runs to 14 residues. Trimming took 7 bases from V and 1 from J, leaving 12 bases between them. CDR3 sequence (DNA): TGTGCCAGCACCGAAAAGGCGCGCACAGATACGCAGTATTTT. Protein product: CASTEKARTDTQYF.

The chain links TRBV4-2 to TRBJ2-1; tentatively, D is TRBD1 or TRBD2 (5 bases each). CDR1 is LGHNA, CDR2 YNFKEQ, per germline. CDR3 length equals 13 residues. V lost 3 bases, J lost 7 bases, and 10 bases lay in between. The CDR3 bases are TGTGCCAGCAGCCAGGGGGTTAGGAATGAGCAGTTCTTC. Translation gives CASSQGVRNEQFF.

This chain uses TRBV6-6 with TRBJ1-3; TRBD1 aligns across 7 bases. The CDR3 consists of 16 residues. J lost 0 bases, V lost 5 bases, and 7 bases had no gene match. Germline V gene lookup returns CDR1 MNHNY and CDR2 SVGAGI (reference sequence). CDR3 region: CASSPYRDSSGNTIYF. Written as DNA, the CDR3 is TGTGCCAGCAGTCCCTACAGGGACAGCTCTGGAAACACCATATATTTT.

This clonotype was observed a handful of times. J is TRBJ1-1 and V is TRBV7-9; possibly TRBD1 for D (5 bases). There are 15 residues in the CDR3. Germline V CDR1 and CDR2: SEHNR, FQNEAQ (reference sequence). V lost 5 bases and J 3 bases, leaving 16 bases between the germline ends. The CDR3 DNA is TGTGCCAGCAGCCCGCTGGGGCAATGGGACACTGAAGCTTTCTTT. Its protein is CASSPLGQWDTEAFF.

The sample holds many counts of this clonotype. The V gene is TRBV7-2, the J gene TRBJ1-5, with a tentative D call TRBD1 (6 bases). The CDR3 totals 15 residues. Deletions cut 5 bases from V and 12 bases from J, with 23 bases between. The germline CDR1 and CDR2 sequences are SGHTA and FQGNSA. As DNA, the CDR3 is TGTGCCAGCAGCCTAGACAGGTTTAGCAATCAGTACCAGCATTTT. As protein: CASSLDRFSNQYQHF.

Ten or more counts support this clonotype. This chain connects TRBV7-6 to TRBJ2-3; 9 bases fit TRBD2. The V gene end was trimmed by 1 base and the J gene end by 3 bases; junction bases not matched to a gene: 5. Germline CDR1 is SGHVS and CDR2 is FNYEAQ. The CDR3 is made up of 16 amino acids. The CDR3 loop reads CASSLGAGGGTDTQYF. CDR3 nucleotide sequence: TGTGCCAGCAGCTTAGGAGCGGGGGGCGGGACAGATACGCAGTATTTT. Full variable domain (outside the CDR3, taken from reference TRBV7-6 and TRBJ2-3): GAGVSQSPRYKVTKRGQDVALRCDPISGHVSLYWYRQALGQGPEFLTYFNYEAQQDKSGLPNDRFSAERPEGSISTLTIQRTEQRDSAMYRCASSLGAGGGTDTQYFGPGTRLTVL.

This clonotype has only a few counts. The J gene is TRBJ2-2, the V gene TRBV7-6, with unresolved D. Germline V gene sequence: CDR1 SGHVS, CDR2 FNYEAQ. The ends were cut back, 10 bases at V and 5 bases at J, with 17 bases in the middle. This CDR3 region has 14 residues. In DNA, the CDR3 is TGTGCCACCCGGACCCAAAGGGTAACCGGGGAGCTGTTTTTT. Translated: CATRTQRVTGELFF. The variable domain in full, completed from reference TRBV7-6 and TRBJ2-2, reads GAGVSQSPRYKVTKRGQDVALRCDPISGHVSLYWYRQALGQGPEFLTYFNYEAQQDKSGLPNDRFSAERPEGSISTLTIQRTEQRDSAMYRCATRTQRVTGELFFGEGSRLTVL.